Sequencing of this TCR beta chain was carried out in a study of OX40 agonist ivuxolimab in advanced cancers. The table came from immunoSEQ multiplex PCR; TCRdb's copy has only in-frame clones and leaves some out. In the table there are fewer than 70,000 clones, over 75% of which are singletons. This clone has a handful of counts. The sample here was CD4+ or CD8+ T cells sorted from blood, taken in a trial of the OX40 agonist ivuxolimab. The receptor was derived from an adult with an advanced solid tumor such as melanoma, head and neck, liver or kidney cancer.

CDR3 amino acids: CASSVRTGELFF. The CDR3 bases are TGTGCCAGCAGCGTGCGCACCGGGGAGCTGTTTTTT. The chain links TRBV9 to TRBJ2-2, with unresolved D. V lost 2 bases to trimming and J lost 4 bases, with 3 bases between them. Germline CDR1 reads SGDLS; CDR2 reads YYNGEE. The CDR3 contains 12 residues.